In its sample, the clone carrying this TCR beta chain was seen a few times. Its cognate antigen is unknown. The data belong to a study of T-cell memory formation after mild COVID-19. Whole-study results and caveats: The CD4+ clones that contracted clustered mainly within CM and EM, and the CD8+ clones concentrated in EMRA. Clones contracting across day 15 to 85 had a balanced CD4/CD8 profile; later expanding clones leaned CD4+. Cross-reactive memory seemingly joined, as some responding clones were found in pre-infection memory.

One entry per CDR3 protein results from TCRdb running MiXCR on the 5' RACE reads. The profile shows about 240,000 distinct CDR3 sequences, roughly 10% of them singletons. Trimming pared 0 bases from V and 0 bases from J, leaving 6 bases between. The CDR3 extends over 15 amino acids. The germline V gene has CDR1 SGHRS and CDR2 YFSETQ. The receptor's source is a man between 18 and 29 years old who had mild COVID-19 (a few samples of this study predate the infection). Cell type and time point are not known. This chain links TRBV5-1 with TRBJ2-2; D not certain. The sample comprised PBMCs or a T cell subset sorted from them (not recorded which). The CDR3 DNA reads as TGCGCCAGCAGCTTGGAGGTCGCGAACACCGGGGAGCTGTTTTTT. This encodes CASSLEVANTGELFF.